This entry lists 4 T cell receptor beta chains sequenced from one sample in a study of patients and donors after allogeneic stem cell transplantation. TCRdb re-called the RT-PCR reads with MiXCR, one entry per CDR3 protein. Found here are 200,000 to 250,000 distinct CDR3 sequences, less than 15% of them singletons; the top ten hold about 9.9%. Sequenced: blood, either unsorted or a sorted T cell fraction (not recorded which). Every receptor here comes from a human donor who was either an allogeneic HSCT recipient or a stem cell or donor lymphocyte infusion donor (not recorded which). It is not recorded whose cells these are; they may come from a transplant donor.

This chain links TRBV12-3 or TRBV12-4 with TRBJ2-5, with D unresolved. Deletions cut 5 bases from V and 5 bases from J, with 9 bases between. The CDR3 runs to 12 residues. The CDR3 nucleotides are TGTGCCAGCAGTCAGCTTCGGGAGACCCAGTACTTC. Translation gives CASSQLRETQYF.

This clonotype turned up a few times. The chain employs TRBV11-2 and TRBJ2-4; perhaps TRBD1 as D (5 bases). Germline assignment: CDR1 SGHAT and CDR2 FQNNGV. The CDR3 contains 13 residues. Trimming removed 10 bases from V and 0 bases from J, with 10 bases in between. CDR3 sequence: CATRQIAKNIQYF. The CDR3 region has the DNA TGTGCCACCCGACAGATAGCCAAAAACATTCAGTACTTC.

The V call is TRBV9, the J call TRBJ1-1; D perhaps matches TRBD1 (6 bases). In germline, CDR1 is SGDLS, CDR2 YYNGEE. The germline V and J ends were trimmed by 0 bases and 1 base, with 13 bases remaining between them. The CDR3 has 16 residues. In nucleotides, the CDR3 is TGTGCCAGCAGCGTAGCTTCGAGCAGGGGGAACACTGAAGCTTTCTTT. Amino acid sequence: CASSVASSRGNTEAFF.

The chain carries TRBV5-6 and TRBJ2-1, with TRBD1 identical over 7 bases. The CDR3 is 14 residues long. From germline, CDR1 is SGHDT and CDR2 YYEEEE. V lost 2 bases to trimming and J lost 7 bases; unmatched junction nucleotides: 6. CDR3 DNA sequence: TGTGCCAGCAGCTTCCCGGCCAGGGGGAATGAGCAGTTCTTC. This encodes CASSFPARGNEQFF.